This TCR beta chain was found in a study of vaccination effects on CD4 cells after COVID-19. Subsequent to a culture period of roughly 11 days, CD4+ T cells were isolated. The vaccine given was either BNT162b2 or mRNA-1273, in two doses. Regarding this clone: The antigen is undetermined.

Overall study results and limits: After vaccination, at late timepoints, clones induced by infection and by vaccine contracted markedly. Of the vaccine-induced clones from healthy vaccinees, merely 1 of 255 recognized common cold coronaviruses as well.

Method: immunoSEQ multiplex PCR; TCRdb's copy keeps in-frame clones and lacks some. The sample includes approximately 31,000 clones, 74% of them seen just once. CDR3 length: 19 residues. V lost 5 bases and J lost 6; bases outside the gene matches: 15. Germline loops: CDR1 SGHDT, CDR2 YYEEEE. V gene TRBV5-6 combines with J gene TRBJ1-6; TRBD1 agrees at 12 bases. Sequenced material: CD4+ T cells from PBMCs cultured without peptide, taken after COVID-19 vaccination. The receptor's source is a human donor who received a COVID-19 vaccine. CDR3 sequence reads: CASRFLAGQGAKVNSPLHF. CDR3 DNA: TGTGCCAGCAGGTTCCTAGCGGGACAGGGGGCGAAGGTTAATTCACCCCTCCACTTT.